Listed below are T cell receptor beta chains from one sample, sequenced in a study of shared clonotypes between healthy human individuals. The repertoire was sequenced with immunoSEQ multiplex PCR; TCRdb's copy has only in-frame clones and lacks some. The repertoire holds about 1,500,000 clones, with roughly 96% as singletons. Sample: naive CD4+ T cells sorted from blood. The receptors come from a man aged 25 to 45 in good health. Both conserved end residues are part of each CDR3. The order of the fields is J gene, V gene, D gene, clone size, CDR3 length, CDR3 DNA, CDR3 protein. The D gene is left open where the match is weak. Size tells how often a clone was seen (once, few, many) or the class of an expanded clone, and some rows leave it out.

TRBJ2-1	TRBV5-1	NA	NA	18	TGCGCCAGCAGCTTGACACTAGTGGGTGCCAGCTCCTACAATGAGCAGTTCTTC	CASSLTLVGASSYNEQFF
TRBJ1-4	TRBV11-2	NA	NA	14	TGTGCCAGCAGCCGGGACACGGTTGGCGAAAAACTGTTTTTT	CASSRDTVGEKLFF
TRBJ1-4	TRBV11-2	TRBD1	NA	13	TGTGCCAGCAGCCAGGGGGCGAATGAAAAACTGTTTTTT	CASSQGANEKLFF
TRBJ2-2	TRBV6-5	NA	NA	12	TGTGCCAGCAATGGAATTACCGGGGAGCTGTTTTTT	CASNGITGELFF
TRBJ2-7	TRBV7-9	NA	NA	14	TGTGCCAGCAGCTTATACGGGCCATCCTACGAGCAGTACTTC	CASSLYGPSYEQYF
TRBJ2-7	TRBV6-1	NA	NA	14	TGTGCCAGCAGGACAGGCAGGACCTCCTACGAGCAGTACTTC	CASRTGRTSYEQYF
TRBJ1-5	TRBV21-1	NA	NA	16	TGTGCCAGCAGCAAAAAGGGGGGACGCAGGTATCAGCCCCAGCATTTT	CASSKKGGRRYQPQHF
TRBJ2-3	TRBV19	TRBD1	NA	14	TGTGCCAGTAGTAAGGGACAGGGCACAGATACGCAGTATTTT	CASSKGQGTDTQYF
TRBJ2-6	TRBV10-3	TRBD1	once	15	TGTGCCATCAGCCCCAGGGGGCCTGGGGCCAACGTCCTGACTTTC	CAISPRGPGANVLTF
TRBJ2-5	TRBV28	NA	NA	14	TGTGCCAGCAGTTATAAAGCGCTTAAAGAGACCCAGTACTTC	CASSYKALKETQYF
TRBJ1-5	TRBV28	TRBD1	NA	18	TGTGCCAGTCTTTCGGGGACAGGGGGTATTAATAGCAATCAGCCCCAGCATTTT	CASLSGTGGINSNQPQHF
TRBJ2-1	TRBV5-4	TRBD2	NA	16	TGTGCCAGCAGTCCGAAAGCGGGAGAAATGGTTAATGAGCAGTTCTTC	CASSPKAGEMVNEQFF
TRBJ2-1	TRBV7-2	TRBD2	NA	18	TGTGCCAGCAGCCCCCCTAGCGGGAGGGCCCGTAGGTACAATGAGCAGTTCTTC	CASSPPSGRARRYNEQFF
TRBJ1-6	TRBV6-5	NA	NA	13	TGTGCCAGCAGCCCCGGGCCCTGGCGGCCTCTCCACTTT	CASSPGPWRPLHF
TRBJ2-2	TRBV5-1	NA	NA	14	TGCGCCAGCAGCTCGCCCGGGGTCGCCGGGGAGCTGTTTTTT	CASSSPGVAGELFF
TRBJ2-3	TRBV7-2	NA	few	16	TGTGCCAGCAGCAGGACCTTGGACCGCCTTTCAGATACGCAGTATTTT	CASSRTLDRLSDTQYF
TRBJ2-5	TRBV30	NA	NA	11	TGTGCCTGGACAGTTTTGGAGACCCAGTACTTC	CAWTVLETQYF
TRBJ2-7	TRBV6-5	NA	NA	13	TGTGCCAGCAGTTACCTCCCCGGGGGCGAGCAGTACTTC	CASSYLPGGEQYF
TRBJ2-2	TRBV25-1	TRBD1	NA	14	TGTGCCAGCAGTGAGACAGGGGGCACCGGGGAGCTGTTTTTT	CASSETGGTGELFF
TRBJ1-2	TRBV11-2	TRBD1	NA	14	TGTGCCAGCAGCTTAGGGACAGGGTCCTATGGCTACACCTTC	CASSLGTGSYGYTF
TRBJ2-5	TRBV18	NA	NA	15	TGTGCCAGCTCACCGCCGGGACACGCAAAGGAGACCCAGTACTTC	CASSPPGHAKETQYF
TRBJ2-7	TRBV9	NA	NA	14	TGTGCCAGCAGCGCAGGGGTCGGACTCTACGAGCAGTACTTC	CASSAGVGLYEQYF
TRBJ2-7	TRBV28	NA	NA	12	TGTGCCAGCAGTTCCCCAGGATACGAGCAGTACTTC	CASSSPGYEQYF
TRBJ1-5	TRBV28	TRBD1	NA	13	TGTGCCAGCGGGACAGGACTCAATCAGCCCCAGCATTTT	CASGTGLNQPQHF
TRBJ1-5	TRBV27	TRBD1	NA	16	TGTGCCAGCAGTTTTAAATGGACAGGGGCAAATCAGCCCCAGCATTTT	CASSFKWTGANQPQHF
TRBJ1-1	TRBV11-3	TRBD1	NA	16	TGTGCCAGCAGCTTAGGACAGGGGAACCAAAACACTGAAGCTTTCTTT	CASSLGQGNQNTEAFF
TRBJ1-1	TRBV25-1	NA	NA	14	TGTGCCAGCAGATCCGTTGGGACGAACACTGAAGCTTTCTTT	CASRSVGTNTEAFF